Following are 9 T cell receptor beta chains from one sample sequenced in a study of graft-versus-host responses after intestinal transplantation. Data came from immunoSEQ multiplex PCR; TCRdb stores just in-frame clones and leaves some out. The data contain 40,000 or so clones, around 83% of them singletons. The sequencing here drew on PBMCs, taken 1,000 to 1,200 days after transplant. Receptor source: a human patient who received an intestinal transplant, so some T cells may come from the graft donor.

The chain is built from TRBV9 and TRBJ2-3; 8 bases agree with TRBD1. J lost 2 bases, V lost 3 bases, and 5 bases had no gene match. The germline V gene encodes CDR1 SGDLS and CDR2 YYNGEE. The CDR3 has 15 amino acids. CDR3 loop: CASSGQGIDTDTQYF. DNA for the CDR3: TGTGCCAGCAGCGGACAGGGGATCGACACAGATACGCAGTATTTT.

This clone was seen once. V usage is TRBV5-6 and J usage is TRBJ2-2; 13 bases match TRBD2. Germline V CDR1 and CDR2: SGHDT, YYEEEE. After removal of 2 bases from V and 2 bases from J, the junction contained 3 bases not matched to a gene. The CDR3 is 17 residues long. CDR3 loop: CASSLTSGRVNTGELFF. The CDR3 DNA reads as TGTGCCAGCAGCTTAACTAGCGGGAGGGTAAACACCGGGGAGCTGTTTTTT.

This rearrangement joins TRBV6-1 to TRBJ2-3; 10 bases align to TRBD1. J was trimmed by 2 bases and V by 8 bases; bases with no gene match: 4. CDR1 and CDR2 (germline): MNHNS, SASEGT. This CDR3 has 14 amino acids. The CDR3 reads CASAGTGATDTQYF. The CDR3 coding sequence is TGTGCCAGCGCCGGGACAGGGGCCACAGATACGCAGTATTTT.

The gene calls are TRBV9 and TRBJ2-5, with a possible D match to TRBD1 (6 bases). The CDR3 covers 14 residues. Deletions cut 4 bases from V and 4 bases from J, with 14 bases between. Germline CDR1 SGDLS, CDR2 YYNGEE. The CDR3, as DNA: TGTGCCAGCAGCACCGGACAGTTCAGAGAGACCCAGTACTTC. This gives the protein CASSTGQFRETQYF.

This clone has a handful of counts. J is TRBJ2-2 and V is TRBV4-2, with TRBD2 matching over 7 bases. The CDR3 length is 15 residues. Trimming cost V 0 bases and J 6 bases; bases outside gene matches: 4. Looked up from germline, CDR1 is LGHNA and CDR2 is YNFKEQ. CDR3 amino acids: CASSQDETSSGELFF. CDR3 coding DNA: TGTGCCAGCAGCCAAGATGAGACTAGCTCCGGGGAGCTGTTTTTT.

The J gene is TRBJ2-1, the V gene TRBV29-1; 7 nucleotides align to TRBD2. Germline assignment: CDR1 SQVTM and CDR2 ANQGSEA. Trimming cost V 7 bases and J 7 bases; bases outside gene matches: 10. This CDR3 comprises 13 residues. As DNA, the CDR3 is TGCAGCGCCGGGACTAAGGACGCAAATGAGCAGTTCTTC. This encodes CSAGTKDANEQFF.

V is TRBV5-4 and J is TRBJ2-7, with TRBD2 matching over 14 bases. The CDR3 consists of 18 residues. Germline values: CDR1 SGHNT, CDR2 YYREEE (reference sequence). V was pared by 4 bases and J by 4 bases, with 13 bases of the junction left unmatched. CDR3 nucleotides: TGTGCCAGCAGCCCCGAAGCGGGACTAGCGGGAGTGGGTTACGAGCAGTACTTC. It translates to CASSPEAGLAGVGYEQYF. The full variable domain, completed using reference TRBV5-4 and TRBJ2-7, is ETGVTQSPTHLIKTRGQQVTLRCSSQSGHNTVSWYQQALGQGPQFIFQYYREEENGRGNFPPRFSGLQFPNYSSELNVNALELDDSALYLCASSPEAGLAGVGYEQYFGPGTRLTVT.

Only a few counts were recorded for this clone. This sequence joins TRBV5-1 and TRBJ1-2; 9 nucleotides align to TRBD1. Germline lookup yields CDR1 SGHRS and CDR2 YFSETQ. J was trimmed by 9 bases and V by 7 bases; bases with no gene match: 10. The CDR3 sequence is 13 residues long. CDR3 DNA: TGCGCCAGCGGAGTCCCGGGACAGGGTCGCTACACCTTC. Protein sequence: CASGVPGQGRYTF.

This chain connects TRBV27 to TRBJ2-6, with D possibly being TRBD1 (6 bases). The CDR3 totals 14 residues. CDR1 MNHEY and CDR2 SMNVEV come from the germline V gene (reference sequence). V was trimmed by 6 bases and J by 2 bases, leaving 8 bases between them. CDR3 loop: CASSNRAGANVLTF. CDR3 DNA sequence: TGTGCCAGCAGCAACAGGGCTGGGGCCAACGTCCTGACTTTC.